This TCR beta chain stems from a study of blood T cell repertoires in COVID-19. Study context: Collection of acute and convalescent COVID-19 samples took place in the United States, Italy and Spain.

Original handling: How many nucleated cells were present was estimated from reference gene primer amplification. Only in-frame clones appear in the TCRdb table, and some are missing; sequencing was by immunoSEQ multiplex PCR. V and J calls and clone size are as listed in that table; D and trimming were resolved from the DNA. The table records some 250,000 clones, approximately 82% of them present only once. This CDR3 is built from 18 residues. Trimming took 0 bases from V and 0 from J, leaving 15 bases between them. Germline lookup yields CDR1 SGHTA and CDR2 FQGTGA. This TCR was sampled from a woman younger than 35 with acute or convalescent COVID-19. The specimen was peripheral blood. The chain uses TRBV7-3 and TRBJ1-5; D is ambiguous. The DNA of the CDR3 is TGTGCCAGCAGCTTAACCGGGAGCGCCGAGGATAGCAATCAGCCCCAGCATTTT. This gives the protein CASSLTGSAEDSNQPQHF.